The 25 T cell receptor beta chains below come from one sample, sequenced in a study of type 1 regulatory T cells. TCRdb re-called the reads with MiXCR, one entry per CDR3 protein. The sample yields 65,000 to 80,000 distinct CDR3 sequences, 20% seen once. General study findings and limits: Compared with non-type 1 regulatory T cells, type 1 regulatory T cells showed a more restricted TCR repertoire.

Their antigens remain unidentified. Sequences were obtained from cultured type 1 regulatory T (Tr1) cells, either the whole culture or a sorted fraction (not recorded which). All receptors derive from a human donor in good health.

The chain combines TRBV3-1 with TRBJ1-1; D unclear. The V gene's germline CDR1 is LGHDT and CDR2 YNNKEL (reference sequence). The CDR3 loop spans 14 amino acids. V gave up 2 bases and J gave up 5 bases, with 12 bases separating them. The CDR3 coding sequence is TGTGCCAGCAGCCAATATCTGGGTTTTACTGAAGCTTTCTTT. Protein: CASSQYLGFTEAFF.

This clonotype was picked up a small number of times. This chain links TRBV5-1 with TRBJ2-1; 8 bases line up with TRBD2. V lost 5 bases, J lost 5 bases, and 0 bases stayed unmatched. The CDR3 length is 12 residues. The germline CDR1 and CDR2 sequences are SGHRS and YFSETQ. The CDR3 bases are TGCGCCAGCAGACTAGCGGACAATGAGCAGTTCTTC. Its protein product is CASRLADNEQFF.

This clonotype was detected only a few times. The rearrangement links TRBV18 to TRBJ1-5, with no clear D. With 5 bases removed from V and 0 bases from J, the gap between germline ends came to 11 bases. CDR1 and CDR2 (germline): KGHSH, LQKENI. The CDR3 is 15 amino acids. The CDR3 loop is CASSSKQNSNQPQHF. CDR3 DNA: TGTGCCAGCTCATCTAAACAGAATAGCAATCAGCCCCAGCATTTT.

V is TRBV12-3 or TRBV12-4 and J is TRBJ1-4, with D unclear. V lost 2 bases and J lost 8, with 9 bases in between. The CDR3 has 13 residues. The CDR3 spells CASSLSTAEKLFF. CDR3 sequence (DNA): TGTGCCAGCAGTTTATCAACGGCAGAAAAACTGTTTTTT.

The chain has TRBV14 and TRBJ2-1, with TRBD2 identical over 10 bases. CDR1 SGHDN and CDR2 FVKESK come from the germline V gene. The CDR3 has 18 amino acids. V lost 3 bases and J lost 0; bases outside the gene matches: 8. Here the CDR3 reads CASSQLRASGSSYNEQFF. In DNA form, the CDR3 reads TGTGCCAGCAGCCAGTTGCGAGCTAGCGGGAGCTCCTACAATGAGCAGTTCTTC.

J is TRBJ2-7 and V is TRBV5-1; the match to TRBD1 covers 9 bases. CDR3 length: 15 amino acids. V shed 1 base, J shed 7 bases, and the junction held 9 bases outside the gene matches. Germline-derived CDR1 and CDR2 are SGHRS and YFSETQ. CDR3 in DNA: TGCGCCAGCAGCTTGCAACAGGGGGCGTCGGGAGAGCAGTACTTC. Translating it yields CASSLQQGASGEQYF.

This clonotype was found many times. CDR3 sequence reads: CAISGYLYEQYF. The CDR3 DNA follows: TGTGCCATCAGTGGGTATCTCTACGAGCAGTACTTC. The chain carries TRBV10-3 and TRBJ2-7, with D unresolved. From germline, CDR1 is ENHRY and CDR2 SYGVKD. Trimming removed 4 bases at V and 3 bases at J, with 7 bases between. CDR3 length: 12 residues.

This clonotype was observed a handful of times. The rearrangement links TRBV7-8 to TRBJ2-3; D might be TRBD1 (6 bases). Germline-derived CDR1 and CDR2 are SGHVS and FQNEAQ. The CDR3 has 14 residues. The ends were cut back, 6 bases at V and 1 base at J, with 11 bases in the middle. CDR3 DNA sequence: TGTGCCAGCAGGTGGGCAGGGGGCACAGATACGCAGTATTTT. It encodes CASRWAGGTDTQYF.

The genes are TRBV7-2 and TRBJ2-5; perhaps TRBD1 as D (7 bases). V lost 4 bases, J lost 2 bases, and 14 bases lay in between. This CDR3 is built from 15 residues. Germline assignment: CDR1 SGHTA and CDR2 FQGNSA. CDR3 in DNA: TGTGCCAGCAGCTGGAACAGGGGAGGTCAAGAGACCCAGTACTTC. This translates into CASSWNRGGQETQYF.

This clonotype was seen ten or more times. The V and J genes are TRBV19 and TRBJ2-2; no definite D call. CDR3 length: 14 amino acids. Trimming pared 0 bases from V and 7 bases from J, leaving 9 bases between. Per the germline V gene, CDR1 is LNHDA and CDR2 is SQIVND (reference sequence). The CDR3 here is CASSIESTVGELFF. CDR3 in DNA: TGTGCCAGTAGTATAGAGTCTACGGTCGGGGAGCTGTTTTTT.

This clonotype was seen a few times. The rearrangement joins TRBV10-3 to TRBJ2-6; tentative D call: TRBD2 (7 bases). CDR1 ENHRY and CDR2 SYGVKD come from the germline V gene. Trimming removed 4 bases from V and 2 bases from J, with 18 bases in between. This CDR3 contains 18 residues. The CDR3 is CAISGGTTRGAGANVLTF. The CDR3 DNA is TGTGCCATCAGTGGCGGGACAACCCGGGGGGCTGGGGCCAACGTCCTGACTTTC.

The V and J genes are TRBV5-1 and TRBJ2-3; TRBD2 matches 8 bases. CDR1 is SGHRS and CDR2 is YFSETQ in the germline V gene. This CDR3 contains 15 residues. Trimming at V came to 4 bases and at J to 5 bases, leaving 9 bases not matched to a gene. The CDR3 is CASSHGRAVGDTQYF. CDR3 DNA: TGCGCCAGCAGCCACGGGAGGGCCGTGGGAGATACGCAGTATTTT. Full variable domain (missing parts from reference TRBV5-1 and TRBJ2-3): KAGVTQTPRYLIKTRGQQVTLSCSPISGHRSVSWYQQTPGQGLQFLFEYFSETQRNKGNFPGRFSGRQFSNSRSEMNVSTLELGDSALYLCASSHGRAVGDTQYFGPGTRLTVL.

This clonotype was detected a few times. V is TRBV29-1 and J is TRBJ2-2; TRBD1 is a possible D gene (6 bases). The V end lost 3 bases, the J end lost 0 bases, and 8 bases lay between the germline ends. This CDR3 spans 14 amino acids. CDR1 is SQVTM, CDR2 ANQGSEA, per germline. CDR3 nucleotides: TGCAGCGTTGAGCGGACAGCGAACACCGGGGAGCTGTTTTTT. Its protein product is CSVERTANTGELFF.

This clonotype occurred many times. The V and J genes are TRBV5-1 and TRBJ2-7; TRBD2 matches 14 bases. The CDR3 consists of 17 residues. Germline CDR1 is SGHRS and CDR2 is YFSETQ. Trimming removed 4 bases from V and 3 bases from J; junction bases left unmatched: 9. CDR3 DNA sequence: TGCGCCAGCAGCCAAGCCGGGACTAGCGGGAGTGGCTACGAGCAGTACTTC. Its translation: CASSQAGTSGSGYEQYF.

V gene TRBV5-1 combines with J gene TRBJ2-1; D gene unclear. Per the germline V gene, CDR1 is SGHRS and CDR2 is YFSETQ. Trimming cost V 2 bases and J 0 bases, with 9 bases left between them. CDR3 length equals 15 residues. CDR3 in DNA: TGCGCCAGCAGCTTTACGGCGAGCTCCTACAATGAGCAGTTCTTC. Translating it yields CASSFTASSYNEQFF.

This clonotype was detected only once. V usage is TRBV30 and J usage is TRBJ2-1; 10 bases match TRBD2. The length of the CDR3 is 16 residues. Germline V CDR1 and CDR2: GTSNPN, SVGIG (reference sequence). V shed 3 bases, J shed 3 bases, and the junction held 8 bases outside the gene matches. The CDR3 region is CAWSLSRTSGYNEQFF. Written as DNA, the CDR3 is TGTGCCTGGAGCCTATCTCGGACTAGCGGCTACAATGAGCAGTTCTTC.

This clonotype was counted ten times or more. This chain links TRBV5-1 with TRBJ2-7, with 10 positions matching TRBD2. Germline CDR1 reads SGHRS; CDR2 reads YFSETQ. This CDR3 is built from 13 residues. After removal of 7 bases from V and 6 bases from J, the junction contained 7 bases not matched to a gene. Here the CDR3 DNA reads TGCGCCAGCGGGCTAGCGGGAGACCGCGAGCAGTACTTC. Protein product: CASGLAGDREQYF.

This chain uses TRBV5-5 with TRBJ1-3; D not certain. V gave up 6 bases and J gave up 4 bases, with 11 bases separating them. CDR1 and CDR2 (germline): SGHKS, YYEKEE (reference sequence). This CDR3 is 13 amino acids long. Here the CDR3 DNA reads TGTGCCAGCAACTCGGGAGGCGGAAACACCATATATTTT. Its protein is CASNSGGGNTIYF.

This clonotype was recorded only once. CDR3: CAIRGTGGPYEQYF. The CDR3 DNA is TGTGCCATCAGGGGGACAGGGGGGCCCTACGAGCAGTACTTC. V usage is TRBV10-3 and J usage is TRBJ2-7, with 11 bases that match TRBD1. Germline CDR1 ENHRY, CDR2 SYGVKD. The CDR3 has 14 amino acids. Germline trimming cut 6 bases from V and 2 bases from J; bases unmatched to any gene: 3.

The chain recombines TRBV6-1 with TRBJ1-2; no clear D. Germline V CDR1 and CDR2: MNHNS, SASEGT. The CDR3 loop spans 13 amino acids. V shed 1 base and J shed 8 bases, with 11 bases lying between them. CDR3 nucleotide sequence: TGTGCCAGCAGTGAAGAACGAATCCGGGGCTACACCTTC. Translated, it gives CASSEERIRGYTF.

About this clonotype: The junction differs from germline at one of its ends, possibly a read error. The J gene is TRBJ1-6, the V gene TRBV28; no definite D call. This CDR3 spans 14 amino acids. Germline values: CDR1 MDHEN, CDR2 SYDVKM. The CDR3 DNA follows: TGTGCCGGCAGTTTATCAGGCTATAATTCACCCCTCCACTTT. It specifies CAGSLSGYNSPLHF.

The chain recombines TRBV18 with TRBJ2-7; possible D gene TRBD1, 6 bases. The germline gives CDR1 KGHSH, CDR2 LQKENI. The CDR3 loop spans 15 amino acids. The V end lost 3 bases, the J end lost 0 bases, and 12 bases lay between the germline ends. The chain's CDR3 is CASSPGTTSSYEQYF. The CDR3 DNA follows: TGTGCCAGCTCACCCGGGACAACTAGCTCCTACGAGCAGTACTTC.

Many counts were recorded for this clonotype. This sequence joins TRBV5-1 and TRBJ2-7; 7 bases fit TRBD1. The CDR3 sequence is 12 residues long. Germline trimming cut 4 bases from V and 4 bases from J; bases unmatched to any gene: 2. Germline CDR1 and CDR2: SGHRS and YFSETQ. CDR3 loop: CASSRQGYEQYF. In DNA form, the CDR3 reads TGCGCCAGCAGCCGACAGGGTTACGAGCAGTACTTC.

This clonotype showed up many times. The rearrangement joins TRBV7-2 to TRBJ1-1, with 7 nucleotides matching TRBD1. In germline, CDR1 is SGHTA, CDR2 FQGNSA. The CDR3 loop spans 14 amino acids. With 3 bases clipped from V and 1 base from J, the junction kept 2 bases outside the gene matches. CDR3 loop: CASSFSGGNTEAFF. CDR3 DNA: TGTGCCAGCAGCTTTTCAGGGGGGAACACTGAAGCTTTCTTT.

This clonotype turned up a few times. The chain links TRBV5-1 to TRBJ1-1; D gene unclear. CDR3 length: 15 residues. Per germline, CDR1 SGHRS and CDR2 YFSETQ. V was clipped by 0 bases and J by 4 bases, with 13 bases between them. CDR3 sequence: CASSLVAGSTTEAFF. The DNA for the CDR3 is TGCGCCAGCAGCTTGGTAGCAGGTAGCACCACTGAAGCTTTCTTT. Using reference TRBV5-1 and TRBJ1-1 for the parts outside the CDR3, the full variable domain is KAGVTQTPRYLIKTRGQQVTLSCSPISGHRSVSWYQQTPGQGLQFLFEYFSETQRNKGNFPGRFSGRQFSNSRSEMNVSTLELGDSALYLCASSLVAGSTTEAFFGQGTRLTVV.